This T cell receptor beta chain derives from a study of blood T cell repertoires in COVID-19 (dated by TCRdb to about 2020). Regarding the study in general: Collaborator samples came from the United States, Italy and Spain and covered acute and convalescent phases of COVID-19. The prospective study material was composed of cDNA or gDNA derived from T cells, B-cell-depleted T cells, or PBMCs. The dataset comprised deeply sampled blood TCRbeta repertoires from subjects exposed to, actively infected with, or recovered from COVID-19. The repertoires were made available in a free public database intended to serve as a resource for research on the immune response to SARS-CoV-2. The samples were drawn from two sources: the first 160 participants of the ongoing ImmuneRACE study, and 950 to 1,500 subjects contributed by 6 global collaborators. A de-identified subject ID, COVID-19 status, age in years and sex were almost always included in the sample metadata. Where HLA class I and class II types were available, the types were taken from metadata supplied by the sample provider, not from assay-based typing. Overall study results and their limits: The amount of clinical and demographic metadata varied by source and participant and was provided uncurated.

TCRbeta CDR3 regions were amplified from genomic DNA by means of the immunoSEQ Assay, a bias-controlled multiplex PCR. The authors' analysis ran thus. The number of nucleated cells in each sample was estimated from the amplification of reference gene primers within the assay. To quantify the absolute abundance of each unique TCRbeta CDR3 rearrangement, sequence reads were collapsed and filtered. Productive Simpson clonality was computed per sample as the square root of Simpson's diversity index over productive rearrangements. Imported from immuneACCESS, the table was reduced by TCRdb to in-frame sequences with V and J called. These copies leave out some clones; in studies compared against another copy, an unresolved V gene accounts for under half, and the cause of the remainder is not known. The V and J calls and clone size are taken from that table; D and trimming were inferred from the DNA. The sample profile shows just over 60,000 clones; 70% to 85% of them were found once. The top ten constitute about 20% of the sample.

Whole blood was collected in K2EDTA tubes by collaborating institutions according to the institutions' own protocols. Collaborator samples were shipped for TCRbeta analysis as frozen whole blood, isolated PBMCs, or DNA extracted from either sample type. Including the terminal cysteine and phenylalanine, the CDR3 comprises 12 residues. Just the 36-base CDR3 DNA is kept, in frame starting at base 1. The V end loses 3 bases and the J end loses 13 bases, and a stretch of 14 bases separates them. Via the germline V gene, CDR1 is KGHDR and CDR2 SFDVKD. Regarding this clone: Its antigen remains unidentified. No base quality information exists; no much larger clone differs at one position.

This TCR derives from a man between 60 and 70 years old with acute or convalescent COVID-19. Recombination linked TRBV24-1 to TRBJ1-1, with TRBD1 perhaps the D gene, on 5 matching bases. Sequenced sample: peripheral blood. The CDR3 here reads CATSDGLGLSFF. Read as DNA, the sequence is TGTGCCACCAGTGATGGGTTGGGGCTCAGTTTCTTT.